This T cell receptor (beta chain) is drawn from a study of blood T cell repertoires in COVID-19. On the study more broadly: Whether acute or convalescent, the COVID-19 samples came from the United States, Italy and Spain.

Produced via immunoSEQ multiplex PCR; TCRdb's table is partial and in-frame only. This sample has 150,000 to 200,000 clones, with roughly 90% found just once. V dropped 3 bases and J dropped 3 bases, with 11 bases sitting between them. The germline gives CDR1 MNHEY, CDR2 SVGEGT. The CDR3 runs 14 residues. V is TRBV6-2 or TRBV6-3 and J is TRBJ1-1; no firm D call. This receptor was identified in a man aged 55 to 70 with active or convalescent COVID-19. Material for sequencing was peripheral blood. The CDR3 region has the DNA TGTGCCAGCAGTTATCTCGGGGATTACACTGAAGCTTTCTTT. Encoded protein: CASSYLGDYTEAFF.